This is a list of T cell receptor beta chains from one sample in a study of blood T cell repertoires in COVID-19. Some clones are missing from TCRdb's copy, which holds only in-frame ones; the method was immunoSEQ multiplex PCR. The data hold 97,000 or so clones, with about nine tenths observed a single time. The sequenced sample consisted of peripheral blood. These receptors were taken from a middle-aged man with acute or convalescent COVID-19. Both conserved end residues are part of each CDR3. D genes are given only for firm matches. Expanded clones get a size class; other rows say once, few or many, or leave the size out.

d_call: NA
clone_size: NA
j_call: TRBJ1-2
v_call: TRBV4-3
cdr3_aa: CASSQEVTANYGYTF
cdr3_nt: TGCGCCAGCAGCCAAGAAGTGACTGCGAACTATGGCTACACCTTC

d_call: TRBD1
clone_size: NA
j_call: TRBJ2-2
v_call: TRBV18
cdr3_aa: CASPTGDPDRGLIDTGELFF
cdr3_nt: TGTGCCAGCCCAACCGGGGACCCCGACAGGGGACTCATTGACACCGGGGAGCTGTTTTTT

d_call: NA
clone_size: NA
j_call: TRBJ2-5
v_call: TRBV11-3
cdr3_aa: CASSLGSGRRQETQYF
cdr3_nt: TGTGCCAGCAGCTTAGGGTCTGGGCGTCGGCAAGAGACCCAGTACTTC

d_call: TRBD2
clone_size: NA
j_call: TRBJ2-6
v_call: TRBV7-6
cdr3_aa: CASSSPRTSGVSGANVLTF
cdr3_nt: TGTGCCAGCAGCTCCCCGAGGACTAGCGGGGTCTCTGGGGCCAACGTCCTGACTTTC

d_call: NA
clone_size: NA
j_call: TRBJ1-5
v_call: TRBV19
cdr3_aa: CASSTSGIQRNQPQHF
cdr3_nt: TGTGCCAGTAGTACCTCCGGGATTCAGAGGAATCAGCCCCAGCATTTT

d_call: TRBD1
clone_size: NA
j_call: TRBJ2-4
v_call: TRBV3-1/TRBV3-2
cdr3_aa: CASSLSGQKNIQYF
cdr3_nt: TGTGCCAGCAGCCTCTCGGGACAGAAAAACATTCAGTACTTC

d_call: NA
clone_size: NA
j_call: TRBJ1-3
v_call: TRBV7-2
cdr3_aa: CASSLVTGPFGNTIYF
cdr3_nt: TGTGCCAGCAGCTTAGTAACAGGACCGTTCGGAAACACCATATATTTT

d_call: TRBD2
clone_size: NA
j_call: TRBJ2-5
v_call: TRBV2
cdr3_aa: CATVAGGRETQYF
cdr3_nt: TGTGCCACCGTAGCGGGAGGGAGAGAGACCCAGTACTTC

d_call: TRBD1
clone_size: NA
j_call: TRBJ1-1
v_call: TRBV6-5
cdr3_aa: CASSSTTGVNTEAFF
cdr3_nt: TGTGCCAGCAGTTCCACGACAGGGGTGAACACTGAAGCTTTCTTT

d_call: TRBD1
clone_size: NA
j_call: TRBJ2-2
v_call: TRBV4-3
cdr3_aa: CASSQYRGLGGELFF
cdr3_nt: TGCGCCAGCAGCCAGTACAGGGGGCTGGGCGGGGAGCTGTTTTTT

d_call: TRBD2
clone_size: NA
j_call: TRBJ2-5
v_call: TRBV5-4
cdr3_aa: CASSLLAGAGETQYF
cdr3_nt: TGTGCCAGCAGCTTATTGGCGGGAGCAGGAGAGACCCAGTACTTC

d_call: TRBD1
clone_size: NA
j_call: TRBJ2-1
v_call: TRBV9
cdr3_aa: CASSIGTGGPHSYNEQFF
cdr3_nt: TGTGCCAGCAGCATAGGGACAGGGGGCCCTCACTCCTACAATGAGCAGTTCTTC

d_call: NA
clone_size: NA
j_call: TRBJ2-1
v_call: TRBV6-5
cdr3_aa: CASGRQSSYNEQFF
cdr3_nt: TGTGCCAGCGGTAGACAGAGCTCCTACAATGAGCAGTTCTTC

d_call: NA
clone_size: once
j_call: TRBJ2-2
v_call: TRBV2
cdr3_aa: CASSAQGVGELFF
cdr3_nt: TGTGCCAGCAGTGCCCAGGGTGTCGGGGAGCTGTTTTTT

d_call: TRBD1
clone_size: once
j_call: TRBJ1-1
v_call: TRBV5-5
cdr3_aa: CASSLRTGVAEAFF
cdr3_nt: TGTGCCAGCAGCTTGAGGACAGGGGTCGCTGAAGCTTTCTTT

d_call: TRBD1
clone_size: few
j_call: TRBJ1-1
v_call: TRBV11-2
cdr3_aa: CASSHNRGNTEAFF
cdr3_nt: TGTGCCAGCAGCCATAACAGGGGGAACACTGAAGCTTTCTTT

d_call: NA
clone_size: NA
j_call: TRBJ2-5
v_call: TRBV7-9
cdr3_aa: CASSLGAGGQETQYF
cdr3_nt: TGTGCCAGCAGCTTAGGGGCAGGGGGGCAGGAGACCCAGTACTTC

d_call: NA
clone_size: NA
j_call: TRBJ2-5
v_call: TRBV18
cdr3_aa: CASSPSTGKIETQYF
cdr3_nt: TGTGCCAGCTCACCAAGTACAGGGAAGATAGAGACCCAGTACTTC

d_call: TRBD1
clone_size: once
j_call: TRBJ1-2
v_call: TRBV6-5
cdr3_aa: CASSNRDRVDGYTF
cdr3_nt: TGTGCCAGCAGTAACCGGGACAGGGTCGATGGCTACACCTTC

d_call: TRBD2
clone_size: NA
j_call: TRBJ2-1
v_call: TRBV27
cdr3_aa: CASSLVGTSGSLRYGPPNEQFF
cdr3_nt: TGTGCCAGCAGTTTAGTCGGGACTAGCGGGAGCCTTAGGTACGGTCCCCCTAATGAGCAGTTCTTC